These T cell receptor beta chains were read from a single sample in a study of neurological immune-mediated disorders. MiXCR was run by TCRdb on the 5' RACE reads, yielding one entry per CDR3 protein. The sample contains 55,000 to 75,000 distinct CDR3 sequences, roughly 13% of which appear only once. The specimen was PBMCs. Every receptor here comes from a female donor with HTLV-1-associated myelopathy (HAM/TSP). Each CDR3 is given with its conserved first and last residue. D genes are given only for firm matches. Clone size is given for some rows only: seen once, a few or many times, or a class if the clone is expanded.

D gene	V gene	J gene	clone size	CDR3 protein	CDR3 DNA
-	TRBV20-1	TRBJ1-5	many	CSASFGRGNQPQHF	TGCAGTGCTAGTTTTGGGAGGGGCAATCAGCCCCAGCATTTT
TRBD2	TRBV11-2	TRBJ2-3	few	CASSRTRGGSTDTQYF	TGTGCCAGCAGCCGAACTCGGGGGGGGAGCACAGATACGCAGTATTTT
-	TRBV29-1	TRBJ2-1	many	CSVEGGAGYNEQFF	TGCAGCGTTGAAGGGGGGGCTGGCTACAATGAGCAGTTCTTC
-	TRBV28	TRBJ2-3	many	CASSGIGGTDTQYF	TGTGCCAGCAGTGGGATAGGGGGGACAGATACGCAGTATTTT
TRBD2	TRBV3-1	TRBJ2-3	many	CASSHGLELADTQYF	TGTGCCAGCAGCCATGGACTAGAATTAGCAGATACGCAGTATTTT
TRBD2	TRBV5-1	TRBJ2-1	many	CASSFGGGALNEQFF	TGCGCCAGCAGCTTTGGCGGGGGGGCCTTAAATGAGCAGTTCTTC
-	TRBV5-1	TRBJ2-1	many	CASSLGSHEQFF	TGCGCCAGCAGCTTGGGGTCGCATGAGCAGTTCTTC
TRBD1	TRBV5-1	TRBJ1-4	many	CASRLQGAVGEKLFF	TGCGCCAGCAGATTACAGGGGGCGGTCGGTGAAAAACTGTTTTTT
-	TRBV6-5	TRBJ1-2	many	CASSELKNYTF	TGTGCCAGCAGTGAGCTGAAGAACTACACCTTC
-	TRBV15	TRBJ2-2	many	CATSRELLRELFF	TGTGCTACCAGCAGAGAACTCCTCAGGGAGCTGTTTTTT
TRBD2	TRBV5-1	TRBJ2-1	many	CASSLWTSGGYNEQFF	TGCGCCAGCAGCCTGTGGACTAGCGGGGGGTACAATGAGCAGTTCTTC
-	TRBV10-3	TRBJ2-3	many	CAIRAGATDTQYF	TGTGCCATCAGGGCGGGGGCCACAGATACGCAGTATTTT
TRBD2	TRBV20-1	TRBJ2-1	many	CSARVGGATEQFF	TGCAGTGCTAGAGTCGGGGGGGCCACTGAGCAGTTCTTC
-	TRBV20-1	TRBJ2-7	many	CSASSLRNHEQYF	TGCAGTGCTAGTAGTTTAAGAAACCACGAGCAGTACTTC
-	TRBV10-3	TRBJ2-1	many	CAISARASLNNEQFF	TGTGCCATCAGTGCTCGGGCTTCCCTCAACAATGAGCAGTTCTTC
-	TRBV20-1	TRBJ2-1	many	CSARVSAYNEQFF	TGCAGTGCTAGGGTCTCTGCTTACAATGAGCAGTTCTTC
TRBD2	TRBV28	TRBJ2-3	many	CASSPGLATDTQYF	TGTGCCAGCAGCCCGGGACTAGCCACAGATACGCAGTATTTT
TRBD1	TRBV2	TRBJ2-1	-	CASGRDRGWSDEQFF	TGTGCTAGCGGCCGGGACAGGGGGTGGTCAGATGAGCAGTTCTTC
-	TRBV20-1	TRBJ2-5	many	CSARKDTNQETQYF	TGCAGTGCTAGGAAGGACACCAACCAAGAGACCCAGTACTTC
-	TRBV4-1	TRBJ2-7	many	CASSQDGQGSYEQYF	TGCGCCAGCAGCCAAGATGGGCAGGGCTCCTACGAGCAGTACTTC
-	TRBV5-1	TRBJ2-1	many	CASRVGQARGFYNEQFF	TGCGCCAGCAGGGTGGGGCAGGCCCGCGGATTTTACAATGAGCAGTTCTTC
-	TRBV6-5	TRBJ2-1	few	CASSYSLSNEQFF	TGTGCCAGCAGTTACTCGCTTTCAAATGAGCAGTTCTTC
-	TRBV6-5	TRBJ1-1	many	CASIKTGQMNTEAFF	TGTGCCAGCATTAAAACCGGACAGATGAACACTGAAGCTTTCTTT
-	TRBV5-1	TRBJ2-4	-	CASSLGDSLAKNIKYF	TGCGCCAGCAGCTTAGGAGACAGCCTAGCCAAAAACATTAAGTACTTC
-	TRBV12-3/TRBV12-4	TRBJ1-1	many	CASSLARLRTVEAFF	TGTGCCAGCAGTCTGGCGCGGTTACGAACTGTTGAAGCTTTCTTT
-	TRBV5-1	TRBJ2-3	few	CASSLGQGKADTQYF	TGCGCCAGCAGCTTGGGCCAGGGGAAGGCAGATACGCAGTATTTT
TRBD1	TRBV20-1	TRBJ2-3	many	CTIQGADTQYF	TGCACCATCCAGGGGGCAGATACGCAGTATTTT
TRBD1	TRBV20-1	TRBJ1-2	many	CSAKDREGGYTF	TGCAGTGCCAAGGACAGGGAAGGTGGCTACACCTTC
-	TRBV12-3/TRBV12-4	TRBJ2-1	many	CASSPNDRKQFF	TGTGCCAGCAGTCCCAACGATCGGAAGCAGTTCTTC
TRBD2	TRBV7-2	TRBJ2-7	many	CASSLNGGAGEQYF	TGTGCCAGCAGCTTAAACGGGGGGGCCGGGGAGCAGTACTTC
-	TRBV5-6	TRBJ2-3	-	CASSLRPGLRTDTQYF	TGTGCCAGCAGCCTCCGCCCGGGGCTGCGCACAGATACGCAGTATTTT
-	TRBV5-1	TRBJ2-7	many	CASSPGRGHVHYEQYF	TGCGCCAGCAGCCCCGGACGTGGACATGTCCACTACGAGCAGTACTTC
-	TRBV4-1	TRBJ1-5	many	CASSLRGNQPQHF	TGCGCCAGCAGCCTCAGGGGTAATCAGCCCCAGCATTTT
-	TRBV27	TRBJ2-5	many	CASSLTGWSQETQYF	TGTGCCAGCAGTTTAACGGGGTGGAGCCAAGAGACCCAGTACTTC
-	TRBV9	TRBJ2-2	many	CASSVRMNTGELFF	TGTGCCAGCAGCGTAAGGATGAACACCGGGGAGCTGTTTTTT
-	TRBV6-5	TRBJ1-2	many	CASSYSATGSYGYTF	TGTGCCAGCAGTTACTCTGCCACAGGGAGCTATGGCTACACCTTC
-	TRBV20-1	TRBJ2-5	many	CSATPTHSGGAETQYF	TGCAGTGCTACTCCCACCCACAGCGGAGGGGCAGAGACCCAGTACTTC
-	TRBV28	TRBJ2-1	many	CASSLHQDFRNEQFF	TGTGCCAGCAGTTTACATCAGGACTTCCGCAATGAGCAGTTCTTC
-	TRBV28	TRBJ2-3	many	CASTASPSTDTQYF	TGTGCCAGCACCGCCAGCCCTAGCACAGATACGCAGTATTTT
-	TRBV29-1	TRBJ1-2	many	CSARGGTYYGYTF	TGCAGCGCCCGAGGGGGGACTTACTATGGCTACACCTTC
-	TRBV28	TRBJ2-7	many	CASRDHVSYEQYF	TGTGCCAGCAGGGATCATGTCTCCTACGAGCAGTACTTC
-	TRBV28	TRBJ2-7	many	CASSFWNLEQYF	TGTGCCAGCAGTTTTTGGAACCTCGAGCAGTACTTC